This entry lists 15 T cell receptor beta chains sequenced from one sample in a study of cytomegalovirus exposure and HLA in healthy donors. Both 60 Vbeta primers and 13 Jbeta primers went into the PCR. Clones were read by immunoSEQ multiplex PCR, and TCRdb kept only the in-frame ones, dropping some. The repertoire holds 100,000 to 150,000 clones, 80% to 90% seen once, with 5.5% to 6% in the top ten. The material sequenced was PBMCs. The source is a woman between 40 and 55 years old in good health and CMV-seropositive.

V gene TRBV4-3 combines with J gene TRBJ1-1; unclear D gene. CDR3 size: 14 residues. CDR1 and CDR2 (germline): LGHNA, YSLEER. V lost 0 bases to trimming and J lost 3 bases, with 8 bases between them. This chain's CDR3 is CASSQDKSYTEAFF. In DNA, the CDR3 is TGCGCCAGCAGCCAAGATAAGAGCTACACTGAAGCTTTCTTT.

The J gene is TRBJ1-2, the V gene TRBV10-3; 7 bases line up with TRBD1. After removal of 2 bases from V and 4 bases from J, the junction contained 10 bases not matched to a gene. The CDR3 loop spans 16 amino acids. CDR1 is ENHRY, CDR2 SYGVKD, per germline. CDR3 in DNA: TGTGCCATCAGTGAGCCAGCCACAGGGGCGGGCTATGGCTACACCTTC. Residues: CAISEPATGAGYGYTF.

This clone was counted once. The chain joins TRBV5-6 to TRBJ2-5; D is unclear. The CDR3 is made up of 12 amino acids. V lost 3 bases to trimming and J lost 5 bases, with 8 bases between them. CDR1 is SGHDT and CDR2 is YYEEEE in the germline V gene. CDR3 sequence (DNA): TGTGCCAGCAGCTGGTCGGTTGAGACCCAGTACTTC. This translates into CASSWSVETQYF.

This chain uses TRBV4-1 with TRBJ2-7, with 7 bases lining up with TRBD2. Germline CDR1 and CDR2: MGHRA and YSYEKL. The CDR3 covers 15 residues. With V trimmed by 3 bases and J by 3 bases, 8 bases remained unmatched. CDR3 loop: CASSHTERGGYEQYF. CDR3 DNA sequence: TGCGCCAGCAGCCACACCGAGCGGGGTGGCTACGAGCAGTACTTC.

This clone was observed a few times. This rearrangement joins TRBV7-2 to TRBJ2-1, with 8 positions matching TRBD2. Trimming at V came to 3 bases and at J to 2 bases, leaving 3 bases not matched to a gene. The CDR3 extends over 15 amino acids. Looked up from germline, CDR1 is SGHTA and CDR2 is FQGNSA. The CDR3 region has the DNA TGTGCCAGCAGCTTCGGGGGGGGCACCTACAATGAGCAGTTCTTC. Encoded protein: CASSFGGGTYNEQFF.

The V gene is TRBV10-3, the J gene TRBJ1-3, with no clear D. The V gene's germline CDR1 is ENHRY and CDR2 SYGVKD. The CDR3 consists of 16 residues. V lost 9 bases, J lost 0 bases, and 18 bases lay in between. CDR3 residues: CAIGNGVRGSGNTIYF. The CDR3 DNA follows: TGTGCCATAGGAAATGGGGTGCGGGGCTCTGGAAACACCATATATTTT.

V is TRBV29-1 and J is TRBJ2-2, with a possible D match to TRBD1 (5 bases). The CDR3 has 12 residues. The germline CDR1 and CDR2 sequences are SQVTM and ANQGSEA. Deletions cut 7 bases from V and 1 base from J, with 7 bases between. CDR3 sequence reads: CSATGNTGELFF. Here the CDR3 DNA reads TGCAGCGCCACAGGGAACACCGGGGAGCTGTTTTTT.

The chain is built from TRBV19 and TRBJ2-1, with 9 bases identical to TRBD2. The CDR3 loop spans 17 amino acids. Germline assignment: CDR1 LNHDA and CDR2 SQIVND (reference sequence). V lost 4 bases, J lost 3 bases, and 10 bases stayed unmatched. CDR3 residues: CASSTKRTSVDYNEQFF. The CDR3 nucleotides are TGTGCCAGTAGTACAAAGCGGACTAGCGTCGACTACAATGAGCAGTTCTTC.

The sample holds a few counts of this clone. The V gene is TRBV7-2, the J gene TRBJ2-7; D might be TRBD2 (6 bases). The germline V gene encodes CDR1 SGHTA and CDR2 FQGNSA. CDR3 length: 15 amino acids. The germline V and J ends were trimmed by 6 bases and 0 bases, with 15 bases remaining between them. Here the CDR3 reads CASSTNPTSSYEQYF. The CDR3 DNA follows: TGTGCCAGCAGTACAAACCCGACTAGCTCCTACGAGCAGTACTTC.

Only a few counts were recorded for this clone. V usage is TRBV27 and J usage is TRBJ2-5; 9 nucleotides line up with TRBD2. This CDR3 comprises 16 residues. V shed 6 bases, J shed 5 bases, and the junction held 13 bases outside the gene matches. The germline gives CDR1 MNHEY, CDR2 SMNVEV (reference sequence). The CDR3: CASRAGGGDRRETQYF. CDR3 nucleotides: TGTGCCAGCAGGGCGGGGGGGGGTGACAGACGGGAGACCCAGTACTTC.

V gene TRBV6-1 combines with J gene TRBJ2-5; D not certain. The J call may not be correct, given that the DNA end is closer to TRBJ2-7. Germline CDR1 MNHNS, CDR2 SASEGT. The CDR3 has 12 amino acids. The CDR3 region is CASSYSADEQYF. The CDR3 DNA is TGTGCCAGCAGCTACAGTGCAGACGAGCAGTACTTC.

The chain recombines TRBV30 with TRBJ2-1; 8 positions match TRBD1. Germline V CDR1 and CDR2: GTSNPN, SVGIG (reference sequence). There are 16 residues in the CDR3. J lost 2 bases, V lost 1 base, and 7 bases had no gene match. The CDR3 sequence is CAWSGKTGVTYNEQFF. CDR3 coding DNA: TGTGCCTGGAGTGGAAAGACAGGGGTCACCTACAATGAGCAGTTCTTC.

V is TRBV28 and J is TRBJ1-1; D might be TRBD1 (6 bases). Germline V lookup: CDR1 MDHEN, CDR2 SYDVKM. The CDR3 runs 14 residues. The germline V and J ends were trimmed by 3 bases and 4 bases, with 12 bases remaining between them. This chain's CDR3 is CASSFYRVSTEAFF. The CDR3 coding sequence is TGTGCCAGCAGTTTCTACAGGGTTTCCACTGAAGCTTTCTTT. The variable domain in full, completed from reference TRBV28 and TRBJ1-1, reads DVKVTQSSRYLVKRTGEKVFLECVQDMDHENMFWYRQDPGLGLRLIYFSYDVKMKEKGDIPEGYSVSREKKERFSLILESASTNQTSMYLCASSFYRVSTEAFFGQGTRLTVV.

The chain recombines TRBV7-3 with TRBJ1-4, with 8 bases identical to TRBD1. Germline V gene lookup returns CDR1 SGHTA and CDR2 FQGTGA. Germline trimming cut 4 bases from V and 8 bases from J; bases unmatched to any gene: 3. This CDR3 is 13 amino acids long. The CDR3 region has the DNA TGTGCCAGCAGCTCCCGGACAGGGGAAAAACTGTTTTTT. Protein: CASSSRTGEKLFF. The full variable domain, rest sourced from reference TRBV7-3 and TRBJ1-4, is GAGVSQTPSNKVTEKGKYVELRCDPISGHTALYWYRQSLGQGPEFLIYFQGTGAADDSGLPNDRFFAVRPEGSVSTLKIQRTERGDSAVYLCASSSRTGEKLFFGSGTQLSVL.

CDR3 in DNA: TGCGCCAGCAGCTTAAAAGCGGGACACACAGATACGCAGTATTTT. Its translation is CASSLKAGHTDTQYF. V usage is TRBV5-1 and J usage is TRBJ2-3, with a weak D call TRBD2 (7 bases). V was trimmed by 2 bases and J by 2 bases, leaving 12 bases between them. The germline V gene has CDR1 SGHRS and CDR2 YFSETQ. The CDR3 runs 15 residues.